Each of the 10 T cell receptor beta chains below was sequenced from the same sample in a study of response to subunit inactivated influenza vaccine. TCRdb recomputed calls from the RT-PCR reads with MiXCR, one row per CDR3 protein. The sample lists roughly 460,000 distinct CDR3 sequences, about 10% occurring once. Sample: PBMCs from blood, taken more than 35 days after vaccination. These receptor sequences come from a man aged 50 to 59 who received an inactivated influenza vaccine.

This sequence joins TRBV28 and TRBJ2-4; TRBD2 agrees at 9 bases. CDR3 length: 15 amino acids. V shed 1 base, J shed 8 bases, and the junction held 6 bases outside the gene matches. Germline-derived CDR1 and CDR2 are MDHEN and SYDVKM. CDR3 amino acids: CASSLLGRGGDIQYF. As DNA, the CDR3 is TGTGCCAGCAGTTTATTAGGGCGGGGGGGGGACATTCAGTACTTC.

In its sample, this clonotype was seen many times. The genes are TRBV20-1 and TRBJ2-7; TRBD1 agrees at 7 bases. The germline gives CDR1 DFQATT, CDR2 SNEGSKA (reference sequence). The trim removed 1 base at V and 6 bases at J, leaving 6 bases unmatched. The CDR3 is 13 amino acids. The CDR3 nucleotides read TGCAGTGCTAGAGCCCCGACAGGGACCGAGCAGTACTTC. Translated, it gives CSARAPTGTEQYF.

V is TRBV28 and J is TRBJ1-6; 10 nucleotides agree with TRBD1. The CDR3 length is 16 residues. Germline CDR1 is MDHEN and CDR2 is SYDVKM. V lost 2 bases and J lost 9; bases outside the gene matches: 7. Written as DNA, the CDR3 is TGTGCCAGCAGTTTACTTCCCGGACAGGGGGGTTCACCCCTCCACTTT. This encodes CASSLLPGQGGSPLHF.

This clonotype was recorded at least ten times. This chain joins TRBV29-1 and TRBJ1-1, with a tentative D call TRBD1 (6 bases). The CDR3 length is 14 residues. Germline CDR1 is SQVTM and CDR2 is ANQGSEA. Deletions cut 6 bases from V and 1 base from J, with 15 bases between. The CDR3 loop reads CSVVTGIGNTEAFF. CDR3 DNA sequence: TGCAGCGTAGTTACAGGGATAGGGAACACTGAAGCTTTCTTT. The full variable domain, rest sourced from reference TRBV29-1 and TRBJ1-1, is SAVISQKPSRDICQRGTSLTIQCQVDSQVTMMFWYRQQPGQSLTLIATANQGSEATYESGFVIDKFPISRPNLTFSTLTVSNMSPEDSSIYLCSVVTGIGNTEAFFGQGTRLTVV.

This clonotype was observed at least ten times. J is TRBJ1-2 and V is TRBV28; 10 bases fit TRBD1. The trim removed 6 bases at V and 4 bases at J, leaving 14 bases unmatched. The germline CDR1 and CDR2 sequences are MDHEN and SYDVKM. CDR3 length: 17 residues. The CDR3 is CASRGTGDPLHLYGYTF. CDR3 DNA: TGTGCCAGCAGGGGGACAGGGGACCCGCTGCACCTCTATGGCTACACCTTC.

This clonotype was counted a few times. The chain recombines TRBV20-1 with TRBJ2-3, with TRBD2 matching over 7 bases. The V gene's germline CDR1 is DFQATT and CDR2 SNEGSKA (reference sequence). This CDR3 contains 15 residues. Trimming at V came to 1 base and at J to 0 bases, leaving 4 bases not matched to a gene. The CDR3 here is CSARASGISTDTQYF. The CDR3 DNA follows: TGCAGTGCTAGAGCAAGCGGGATTAGCACAGATACGCAGTATTTT.

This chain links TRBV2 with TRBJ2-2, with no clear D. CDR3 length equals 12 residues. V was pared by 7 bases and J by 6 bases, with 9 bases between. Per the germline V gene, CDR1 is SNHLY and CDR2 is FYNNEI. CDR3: CASTEVSGELFF. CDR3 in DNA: TGTGCCAGCACCGAAGTGTCCGGGGAGCTGTTTTTT.

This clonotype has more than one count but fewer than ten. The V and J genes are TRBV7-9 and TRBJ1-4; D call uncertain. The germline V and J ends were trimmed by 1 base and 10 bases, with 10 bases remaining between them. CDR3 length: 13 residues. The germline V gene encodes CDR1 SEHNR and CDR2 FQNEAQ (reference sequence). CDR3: CASSLEGVGKLFF. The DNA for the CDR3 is TGTGCCAGCAGCTTAGAGGGAGTTGGAAAACTGTTTTTT.

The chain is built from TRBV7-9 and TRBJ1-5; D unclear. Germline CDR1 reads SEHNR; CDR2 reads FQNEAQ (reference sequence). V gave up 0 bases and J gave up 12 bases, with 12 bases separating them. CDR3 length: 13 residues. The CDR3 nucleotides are TGTGCCAGCAGCTTAGCATCTGGGAAATACCAGCATTTT. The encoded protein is CASSLASGKYQHF. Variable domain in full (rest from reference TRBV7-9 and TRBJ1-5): DTGVSQNPRHKITKRGQNVTFRCDPISEHNRLYWYRQTLGQGPEFLTYFQNEAQLEKSRLLSDRFSAERPKGSFSTLEIQRTEQGDSAMYLCASSLASGKYQHFGDGTRLSIL.

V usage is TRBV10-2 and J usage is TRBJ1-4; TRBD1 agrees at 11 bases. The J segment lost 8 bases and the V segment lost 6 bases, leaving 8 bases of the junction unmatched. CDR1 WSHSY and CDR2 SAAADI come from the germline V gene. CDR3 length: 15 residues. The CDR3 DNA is TGCGCCAGCAGCGCCCTGGGACAGGGGGTCGAAAAACTGTTTTTT. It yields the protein CASSALGQGVEKLFF.